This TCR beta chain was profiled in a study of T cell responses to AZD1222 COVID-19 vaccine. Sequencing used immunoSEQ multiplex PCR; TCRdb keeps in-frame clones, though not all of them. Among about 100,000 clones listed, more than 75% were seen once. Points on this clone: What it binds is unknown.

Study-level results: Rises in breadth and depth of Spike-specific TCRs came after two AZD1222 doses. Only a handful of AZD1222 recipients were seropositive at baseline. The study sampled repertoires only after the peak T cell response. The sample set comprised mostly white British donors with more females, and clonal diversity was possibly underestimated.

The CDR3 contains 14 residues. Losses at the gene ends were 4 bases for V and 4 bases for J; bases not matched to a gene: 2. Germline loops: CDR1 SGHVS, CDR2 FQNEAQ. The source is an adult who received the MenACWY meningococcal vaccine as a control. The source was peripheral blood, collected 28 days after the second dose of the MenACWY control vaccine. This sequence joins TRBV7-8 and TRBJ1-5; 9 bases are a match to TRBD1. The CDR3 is CASSYGTGNQPQHF. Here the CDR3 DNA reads TGTGCCAGCAGCTACGGGACAGGGAATCAGCCCCAGCATTTT.